This T cell receptor beta chain is drawn from a study of blood T cell repertoires in COVID-19 (dated by TCRdb to the early 2020s). In the study overall: Collaborator samples came from the United States, Italy and Spain and covered acute and convalescent phases of COVID-19. The material from the prospective study consisted of cDNA or gDNA derived from T cells, B-cell-depleted T cells, or PBMCs. HLA class I and class II types, where available, came from metadata supplied by the sample provider rather than from assay-based typing. Subjects who had been exposed to COVID-19, were actively infected with it, or had recovered from it provided the deeply sampled blood TCRbeta repertoires that made up the dataset. The samples were drawn from two sources: the first 160 participants of the ongoing ImmuneRACE study, and over 1,000 subjects contributed by 6 global collaborators. The repertoires were released in a freely available public database meant as a resource for research on the immune response to SARS-CoV-2. Sample metadata almost always included a de-identified subject ID, COVID-19 status, age in years and sex.

The paper's findings and limits, for the study overall: Clinical and demographic metadata were provided uncurated, with the amount varying by source and participant.

A single count supports this clone. Its binding antigen is unknown. Per-base qualities were not stored, and no clone one base away is much larger. The immunoSEQ Assay, a bias-controlled multiplex PCR, was used to amplify TCRbeta CDR3 regions from genomic DNA. The source study handled its data this way. The number of nucleated cells in each sample was estimated from the amplification of reference gene primers within the assay. To quantify the absolute abundance of each unique TCRbeta CDR3 rearrangement, sequence reads were collapsed and filtered. For each sample, productive Simpson clonality was calculated as the square root of Simpson's diversity index over productive rearrangements. TCRdb took this table from immuneACCESS and kept in-frame rearrangements with V and J called. Such tables lack part of the clones; where checked against another copy, unresolved V genes explain under half of the gap, and the rest is unexplained. V, J and clone size are those of that table, while D and trimming were read from the DNA. This sample gives some 200,000 clones in total; just over 90% of them show up just once. The ten most abundant clones make up 1.2% of the sample.

From cysteine to phenylalanine, the CDR3 is 13 amino acids long. The kept DNA is CDR3 alone, 39 bases in frame from the first base. The V end loses 10 bases and the J end loses 6 bases, and a stretch of 19 bases separates them. Reading the germline V gene gives CDR1 SNHLY and CDR2 FYNNEI. Whole blood was collected in K2EDTA tubes by collaborating institutions according to the institutions' own protocols. For TCRbeta analysis, collaborators shipped samples as frozen whole blood, isolated PBMCs, or DNA extracted from either of those sample types. This TCR was sampled from a young man with acute or convalescent COVID-19. The chain joins TRBV2 to TRBJ2-7; the D gene is perhaps TRBD1, on 5 matching bases. Sequencing input: peripheral blood. The CDR3 corresponds to CATHRTSAGEQYF. The DNA reads as follows: TGTGCCACTCACAGGACGAGCGCCGGCGAGCAGTACTTC.